This TCR beta chain is drawn from a study of neurological immune-mediated disorders. The cDNA was generated by 5'RACE with 10-nucleotide random UMIs. TCRdb used MiXCR to reprocess the 5' RACE reads, holding one entry per CDR3 protein. The data contain roughly 57,000 distinct CDR3 sequences, 20% to 30% of them singletons. Time point meaning: technical triplicate 2. The germline CDR1 and CDR2 sequences are SGHRS and YFSETQ. The CDR3 spans 15 residues. V lost 6 bases to trimming and J lost 2 bases; unmatched junction nucleotides: 8. Input material: PBMCs. The rearrangement links TRBV5-1 to TRBJ2-3; 8 bases match TRBD2. This sequence was found in a man in his fifties or sixties with HTLV-1-associated myelopathy (HAM/TSP). The CDR3 protein is CASTLGGRPTDTQYF. CDR3 coding DNA: TGCGCCAGCACCCTTGGCGGGAGGCCCACAGATACGCAGTATTTT. Based on the CDR3 plus reference TRBV5-1 and TRBJ2-3, the full variable domain is KAGVTQTPRYLIKTRGQQVTLSCSPISGHRSVSWYQQTPGQGLQFLFEYFSETQRNKGNFPGRFSGRQFSNSRSEMNVSTLELGDSALYLCASTLGGRPTDTQYFGPGTRLTVL.